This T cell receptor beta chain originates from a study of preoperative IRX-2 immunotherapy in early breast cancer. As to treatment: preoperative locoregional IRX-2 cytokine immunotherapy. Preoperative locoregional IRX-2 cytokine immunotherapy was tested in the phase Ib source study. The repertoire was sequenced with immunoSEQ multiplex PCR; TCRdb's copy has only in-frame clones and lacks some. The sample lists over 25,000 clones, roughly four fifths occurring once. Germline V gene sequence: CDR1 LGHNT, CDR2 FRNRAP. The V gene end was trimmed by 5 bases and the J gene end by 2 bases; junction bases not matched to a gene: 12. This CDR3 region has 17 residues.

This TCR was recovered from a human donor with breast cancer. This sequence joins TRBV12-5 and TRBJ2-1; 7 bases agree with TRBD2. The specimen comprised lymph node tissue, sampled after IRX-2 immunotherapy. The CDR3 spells CASGPSGGGPTYNEQFF. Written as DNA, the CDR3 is TGTGCTAGTGGTCCGTCTGGCGGGGGACCGACCTACAATGAGCAGTTCTTC.